This T cell receptor (beta chain) was obtained from a study of cytomegalovirus exposure and HLA in healthy donors. CDR1 and CDR2 (germline): SGDLS, YYNGEE. The V end lost 0 bases, the J end lost 3 bases, and 16 bases lay between the germline ends. This CDR3 contains 17 residues. Primers for the PCR totalled 60 Vbeta and 13 Jbeta. Sequenced by immunoSEQ multiplex PCR; TCRdb stores in-frame clones only, minus some. This sample has about 160,000 clones, with under 75% found just once. V is TRBV9 and J is TRBJ2-4, with D possibly being TRBD2 (6 bases). The TCR sequence derives from a man aged 35-49 years in good health and CMV-seropositive. The sequencing sample was made of PBMCs. Here the CDR3 reads CASSVGILRGGKNIQYF. The CDR3 DNA reads as TGTGCCAGCAGCGTAGGAATCCTGAGGGGAGGCAAAAACATTCAGTACTTC.